Below are 17 T cell receptor beta chains sequenced from a single sample in a study of T cells in Graves' hyperthyroidism and ophthalmopathy. Amplification of TCR beta CDR3 regions used RNA as the template. Initially, a first-round RT-PCR of the TCR CDR3 employed the HTBI primer set. TCRdb reprocessed the multiplex PCR reads with MiXCR, giving one entry per CDR3 protein. The sample lists approximately 300,000 distinct CDR3 sequences, roughly 17% occurring once. What was sequenced was blood. These receptors all stem from a man aged 25-45 years with Graves' hyperthyroidism.

This chain joins TRBV12-5 and TRBJ1-4; TRBD1 matches 10 bases. CDR3 length: 16 amino acids. Losses at the gene ends were 0 bases for V and 6 bases for J; bases not matched to a gene: 4. Germline loops: CDR1 LGHNT, CDR2 FRNRAP. Written as DNA, the CDR3 is TGTGCTAGTGGTTTGGTACTGGGGACAGGGGATGAAAAACTGTTTTTT. As protein: CASGLVLGTGDEKLFF.

This clonotype was seen at least ten times. J is TRBJ2-7 and V is TRBV7-9; no definite D call. V was pared by 4 bases and J by 2 bases, with 9 bases between. This CDR3 spans 13 amino acids. Looked up from germline, CDR1 is SEHNR and CDR2 is FQNEAQ (reference sequence). CDR3 sequence reads: CASSSLPPYEQYF. The DNA of the CDR3 is TGTGCCAGCAGCTCCCTCCCACCCTACGAGCAGTACTTC.

This clonotype was found many times. The chain couples TRBV30 to TRBJ1-4; no clear D gene. Trimming shortened V by 0 bases and J by 7 bases, and 18 bases separated the two germline ends. Germline V gene lookup returns CDR1 GTSNPN and CDR2 SVGIG (reference sequence). This CDR3 spans 16 amino acids. CDR3 protein: CAWSVPHGRGREKLFF. In nucleotides, the CDR3 is TGTGCCTGGAGTGTACCTCACGGGCGAGGGCGTGAAAAACTGTTTTTT.

This clonotype showed up many times. The CDR3 is CASSLTWREGQIGDTQYF. The CDR3 coding sequence is TGTGCCAGCAGCCTTACGTGGCGGGAGGGCCAGATTGGAGATACGCAGTATTTT. The V and J genes are TRBV7-9 and TRBJ2-3, with TRBD2 matching 9 bases. CDR1 is SEHNR and CDR2 is FQNEAQ in the germline V gene (reference sequence). The CDR3 has 18 amino acids. The J segment lost 5 bases and the V segment lost 5 bases, leaving 17 bases of the junction unmatched. The full variable domain, with the rest looked up from reference TRBV7-9 and TRBJ2-3, is DTGVSQNPRHKITKRGQNVTFRCDPISEHNRLYWYRQTLGQGPEFLTYFQNEAQLEKSRLLSDRFSAERPKGSFSTLEIQRTEQGDSAMYLCASSLTWREGQIGDTQYFGPGTRLTVL.

This clonotype occurred many times. CDR3 sequence: CASSLDRTGSPLHF. The CDR3 DNA sequence: TGCGCCAGCAGCTTGGACAGGACGGGTTCACCCCTCCACTTT. J is TRBJ1-6 and V is TRBV5-1; tentatively, D is TRBD1 (5 bases). Germline lookup yields CDR1 SGHRS and CDR2 YFSETQ. This CDR3 is built from 14 residues. V was pared by 0 bases and J by 9 bases, with 10 bases between.

This clonotype was seen many times. V usage is TRBV2 and J usage is TRBJ2-3; possible D gene TRBD2, 6 bases. The V end was cut by 3 bases, the J end by 2 bases, with 12 bases between. Germline V lookup: CDR1 SNHLY, CDR2 FYNNEI. CDR3 length: 15 residues. Here the CDR3 DNA reads TGTGCCAGCAGTGATCGGCTAGCGAACACAGATACGCAGTATTTT. Translated, it gives CASSDRLANTDTQYF. Complete variable domain (other parts from reference TRBV2 and TRBJ2-3): EPEVTQTPSHQVTQMGQEVILRCVPISNHLYFYWYRQILGQKVEFLVSFYNNEISEKSEIFDDQFSVERPDGSNFTLKIRSTKLEDSAMYFCASSDRLANTDTQYFGPGTRLTVL.

The chain has TRBV2 and TRBJ2-6, with 8 positions matching TRBD1. Germline V gene data show CDR1 as SNHLY and CDR2 as FYNNEI. V shed 4 bases, J shed 2 bases, and the junction held 16 bases outside the gene matches. The CDR3 has 20 amino acids. The CDR3 spells CASSGPPGTGPTPGANVLTF. CDR3 sequence (DNA): TGTGCCAGCAGTGGCCCCCCCGGGACAGGCCCCACCCCTGGGGCCAACGTCCTGACTTTC.

This clonotype has ten or more counts. The chain recombines TRBV7-8 with TRBJ2-3, with 13 nucleotides matching TRBD2. CDR3 size: 16 residues. Germline V lookup: CDR1 SGHVS, CDR2 FQNEAQ. Trimming removed 5 bases from V and 6 bases from J; junction bases left unmatched: 8. The CDR3 protein is CASSIGLAGAGDTQYF. The CDR3 DNA is TGTGCCAGCAGCATAGGACTAGCGGGAGCGGGTGATACGCAGTATTTT.

This clonotype was seen many times. The chain links TRBV28 to TRBJ2-1, with D possibly called TRBD1 or TRBD2 (5 bases each). This CDR3 is 14 amino acids long. The germline CDR1 and CDR2 sequences are MDHEN and SYDVKM. The ends were cut back, 2 bases at V and 13 bases at J, with 18 bases in the middle. CDR3 nucleotide sequence: TGTGCCAGCAGTTTAACGGGACCGGGGTCCGCCCAGTTCTTC. Translation: CASSLTGPGSAQFF.

This clonotype appeared many times. The rearrangement links TRBV12-3 or TRBV12-4 to TRBJ2-3, with D perhaps matching TRBD1 (5 bases). V shed 8 bases and J shed 4 bases, with 16 bases lying between them. The CDR3 consists of 14 residues. The DNA for the CDR3 is TGTGCCAGCCTTTCAAGGGGTAAAGCAGATACGCAGTATTTT. Translating it yields CASLSRGKADTQYF.

At least ten counts were recorded for this clonotype. The chain links TRBV2 to TRBJ1-5, with D possibly TRBD1 on 6 matching bases. The CDR3 spans 15 residues. Germline CDR1 SNHLY, CDR2 FYNNEI. V was shortened by 6 bases and J by 7 bases, with 19 bases between the two germline ends. The CDR3 region is CASREEGGDGQPQHF. CDR3 coding DNA: TGTGCCAGCAGGGAGGAGGGGGGTGATGGACAGCCCCAGCATTTT.

This clonotype has at least ten counts. The gene calls are TRBV7-9 and TRBJ2-3; D may be TRBD1 (6 bases). The V and J ends lost 3 bases and 4 bases respectively, with 14 bases between them. Germline V gives CDR1 SEHNR, CDR2 FQNEAQ (reference sequence). The CDR3 has 15 amino acids. The DNA of the CDR3 is TGTGCCAGCAGCTTGGTCAGGGGAGTGGCAGATACGCAGTATTTT. Translating it yields CASSLVRGVADTQYF.

This clonotype appeared a few times. The chain employs TRBV13 and TRBJ2-5; D not resolved. The CDR3 is 12 amino acids. The ends were cut back, 4 bases at V and 5 bases at J, with 8 bases in the middle. Germline CDR1 and CDR2: PRHDT and FYEKMQ (reference sequence). CDR3 amino acids: CASSSDRETQYF. The CDR3 DNA reads TGTGCCAGCAGCTCTGATAGGGAGACCCAGTACTTC. The full variable domain, its missing parts supplied by reference TRBV13 and TRBJ2-5, is AAGVIQSPRHLIKEKRETATLKCYPIPRHDTVYWYQQGPGQDPQFLISFYEKMQSDKGSIPDRFSAQQFSDYHSELNMSSLELGDSALYFCASSSDRETQYFGPGTRLLVL.

The gene calls are TRBV4-1 and TRBJ2-5; a weak D match, TRBD1 (6 bases). Germline V lookup: CDR1 MGHRA, CDR2 YSYEKL. With 0 bases removed from V and 4 bases from J, the gap between germline ends came to 15 bases. The CDR3 runs 16 residues. CDR3 in amino acids: CASSQDRTARGETQYF. The CDR3 DNA sequence: TGCGCCAGCAGCCAAGATCGGACAGCCCGCGGAGAGACCCAGTACTTC.

CDR3 DNA: TGTGCCAGCAGCCCTAGCGGGAGCCCCTCCAATGAGCAGTTCTTC. This translates into CASSPSGSPSNEQFF. This chain connects TRBV9 to TRBJ2-1, with 10 bases identical to TRBD2. With 4 bases clipped from V and 6 bases from J, the junction kept 7 bases outside the gene matches. Germline V gives CDR1 SGDLS, CDR2 YYNGEE. This CDR3 has 15 amino acids.

This clonotype was observed a handful of times. The V call is TRBV24-1, the J call TRBJ2-2; TRBD1 matches at 9 bases. J was trimmed by 4 bases and V by 2 bases; bases with no gene match: 4. The CDR3 contains 16 residues. Germline V gene lookup returns CDR1 KGHDR and CDR2 SFDVKD. The CDR3, as DNA: TGTGCCACCAGTGATTCGGGACAGGGCGCCACCGGGGAGCTGTTTTTT. Translated, it gives CATSDSGQGATGELFF.

V gene TRBV12-3 or TRBV12-4 combines with J gene TRBJ1-2; D is undetermined. The CDR3 contains 12 residues. The CDR3 is CGVAGIIYGYTF. DNA for the CDR3: TGTGGTGTGGCGGGCATCATCTATGGCTACACCTTC.